These T cell receptor beta chains were read from a single sample in a study of T cell responses to AZD1222 COVID-19 vaccine. Method: immunoSEQ multiplex PCR; TCRdb's copy keeps in-frame clones and lacks some. The sample lists some 110,000 clones, more than 85% occurring once. This material consisted of peripheral blood, taken 28 days after the second AZD1222 dose. All receptors come from an adult who received the AZD1222 COVID-19 vaccine. The CDR3 runs from the conserved cysteine through the conserved F or W. The D gene is left open where the match is weak. For some rows the clone size is stated as once, few or many, or as a class when expanded; others skip it.

>TRBV28|NA|TRBJ1-3|NA
CASARGRAGNTIYF
TGTGCCAGTGCCAGAGGCCGGGCTGGAAACACCATATATTTT
>TRBV7-9|NA|TRBJ1-2|once
CASSEGFENYGYTF
TGTGCCAGCAGCGAGGGGTTTGAGAACTATGGCTACACCTTC
>TRBV6-4|TRBD2|TRBJ2-1|once
CASSDYGTSINEQFF
TGTGCCAGCAGTGACTACGGGACTAGCATAAATGAGCAGTTCTTC
>TRBV10-3|NA|TRBJ1-1|NA
CAIRETGPNTEAFF
TGTGCCATCAGAGAGACAGGACCGAACACTGAAGCTTTCTTT
>TRBV5-1|NA|TRBJ1-6|NA
CASSSQGSSYNSPLHF
TGCGCCAGCAGCTCGCAGGGTAGCTCCTATAATTCACCCCTCCACTTT
>TRBV30|NA|TRBJ1-6|NA
CAWSSQNNSPLHF
TGTGCCTGGAGCTCACAGAATAATTCACCCCTCCACTTT
>TRBV2|NA|TRBJ1-1|NA
CASSPPRQEVGGSEAFF
TGTGCCAGCAGTCCCCCAAGACAGGAAGTTGGAGGGTCTGAAGCTTTCTTT
>TRBV6-5|TRBD2|TRBJ2-2|NA
CASSYSSGRELFF
TGTGCCAGCAGTTACTCGAGCGGGAGGGAGCTGTTTTTT
>TRBV6-2/TRBV6-3|TRBD1|TRBJ2-5|NA
CASSPGQGNFETQYF
TGTGCCAGCAGCCCCGGACAGGGGAATTTTGAGACCCAGTACTTC
>TRBV7-3|NA|TRBJ1-1|NA
CASSLGANTEAFF
TGTGCCAGCAGCCTGGGGGCGAACACTGAAGCTTTCTTT
>TRBV15|NA|TRBJ1-1|NA
CATSSMGNTEAFF
TGTGCCACCAGCAGTATGGGGAACACTGAAGCTTTCTTT
>TRBV5-5|NA|TRBJ2-7|NA
CASSLEAGISYEQYF
TGTGCCAGCAGCTTGGAGGCGGGCATCTCCTACGAGCAGTACTTC
>TRBV5-4|TRBD1|TRBJ1-3|NA
CASSPRTGSGNTIYF
TGTGCCAGCAGCCCACGGACAGGGAGTGGAAACACCATATATTTT
>TRBV18|NA|TRBJ2-2|NA
CASSPPSRQDTGELFF
TGTGCCAGCTCACCACCGAGTCGGCAGGACACCGGGGAGCTGTTTTTT
>TRBV2|NA|TRBJ1-1|NA
CASTPWGWTEAFF
TGTGCCAGCACCCCATGGGGATGGACTGAAGCTTTCTTT
>TRBV30|NA|TRBJ2-1|NA
CACSRNRDSYNEQFF
TGTGCCTGTTCGCGGAACAGGGACTCCTACAATGAGCAGTTCTTC
>TRBV7-2|TRBD1|TRBJ1-6|NA
CASSFDRGSNSPLHF
TGTGCCAGCAGCTTCGACAGGGGCTCTAATTCACCCCTCCACTTT
>TRBV5-1|TRBD1|TRBJ1-1|NA
CASSLGGGQGKETEAFF
TGCGCCAGCAGCTTGGGAGGGGGACAGGGGAAAGAGACTGAAGCTTTCTTT
>TRBV18|NA|TRBJ2-7|NA
CASSPQGIEQYF
TGTGCCAGCTCACCACAGGGGATCGAGCAGTACTTC
>TRBV10-3|NA|TRBJ2-7|NA
CAISESPTHEQYF
TGTGCCATCAGTGAGTCGCCAACCCACGAGCAGTACTTC
>TRBV7-9|TRBD1|TRBJ1-4|NA
CASSSDRDFEKLFF
TGTGCCAGCAGCTCTGACAGGGATTTTGAAAAACTGTTTTTT
>TRBV7-2|NA|TRBJ2-7|NA
CASSPGPTF
TGTGCCAGCAGCCCAGGTCCAACCTTC
>TRBV6-5|NA|TRBJ2-5|once
CASSYSPGRRETQYF
TGTGCCAGCAGTTACTCCCCCGGACGTAGGGAGACCCAGTACTTC
>TRBV4-3|TRBD2|TRBJ2-7|once
CASSQDSGEGSYEQYF
TGCGCCAGCAGCCAAGACTCCGGGGAGGGTTCCTACGAGCAGTACTTC
>TRBV18|NA|TRBJ2-7|NA
CASSPPYTYEQYF
TGTGCCAGCTCACCACCATACACCTACGAGCAGTACTTC
>TRBV3-1/TRBV3-2|NA|TRBJ2-7|NA
CASSQFLGAYEQYF
TGTGCCAGCAGCCAATTTTTGGGGGCCTACGAGCAGTACTTC
>TRBV6-5|NA|TRBJ2-1|NA
CASSISGLSYNEQFF
TGTGCCAGCAGCATTAGCGGCCTCTCCTACAATGAGCAGTTCTTC
>TRBV11-2|NA|TRBJ2-7|once
CASSFGASRGEQYF
TGTGCCAGCAGCTTTGGTGCCTCTCGCGGTGAGCAGTACTTC
>TRBV10-3|TRBD2|TRBJ2-3|NA
CAISENPSGGLGTQYF
TGTGCCATCAGTGAGAATCCTAGCGGAGGCCTGGGCACGCAGTATTTT
>TRBV5-6|NA|TRBJ2-3|NA
CASTLSGTLTDTQYF
TGTGCCAGCACCCTTTCGGGCACCCTCACAGATACGCAGTATTTT
>TRBV10-3|NA|TRBJ1-1|NA
CAIRGGMNTEAFF
TGTGCCATCAGGGGTGGAATGAACACTGAAGCTTTCTTT
>TRBV29-1|TRBD1|TRBJ2-7|NA
CSAGQGVREQYF
TGCAGCGCGGGACAGGGGGTTAGAGAGCAGTACTTC
>TRBV19|NA|TRBJ1-3|NA
CASSPSSGSGNTIYF
TGTGCCAGTAGTCCCTCCAGCGGGTCTGGAAACACCATATATTTT
>TRBV5-1|TRBD1|TRBJ1-2|NA
CASSLAGTGSYGYTF
TGCGCCAGCAGCTTGGCCGGGACAGGGAGCTATGGCTACACCTTC
>TRBV14|NA|TRBJ1-1|NA
CASSPGGTEAFF
TGTGCCAGCAGCCCAGGAGGGACTGAAGCTTTCTTT
>TRBV6-5|TRBD1|TRBJ2-7|NA
CASSFRDRGGYEQYF
TGTGCCAGCAGTTTCCGGGACAGGGGAGGGTACGAGCAGTACTTC
>TRBV27|NA|TRBJ1-1|NA
CASRMGSHTEAFF
TGTGCCAGCAGAATGGGGAGCCACACTGAAGCTTTCTTT
>TRBV30|TRBD2|TRBJ2-2|NA
CAWAIGGSPAGELFF
TGTGCCTGGGCGATCGGCGGGAGCCCAGCCGGGGAGCTGTTTTTT
>TRBV6-5|NA|TRBJ2-7|NA
CASTISYEQYF
TGTGCCAGCACCATCTCCTACGAGCAGTACTTC
>TRBV28|NA|TRBJ1-5|few
CASSLVRNQPQHF
TGTGCCAGCAGTTTGGTGAGAAATCAGCCCCAGCATTTT
>TRBV7-9|NA|TRBJ1-1|NA
CASSPRGGLATEAFF
TGTGCCAGCAGCCCCCGGGGAGGTTTGGCCACTGAAGCTTTCTTT
>TRBV19|NA|TRBJ2-7|NA
CASTRSLRGTYEQYF
TGTGCCAGTACCAGAAGCTTAAGAGGGACCTACGAGCAGTACTTC
>TRBV2|NA|TRBJ1-5|NA
CASKVEGGNQPQHF
TGTGCCAGCAAGGTTGAAGGGGGCAATCAGCCCCAGCATTTT
>TRBV3-1/TRBV3-2|NA|TRBJ2-5|NA
CASSQGRVVETQYF
TGTGCCAGCAGCCAAGGCAGGGTAGTAGAGACCCAGTACTTC
>TRBV27|NA|TRBJ1-1|NA
CASSHQMNTEAFF
TGTGCCAGCAGTCACCAGATGAACACTGAAGCTTTCTTT
>TRBV11-3|TRBD1|TRBJ2-4|NA
CASSSNGQGFQGDIQYF
TGTGCCAGCAGCTCCAACGGACAGGGGTTCCAAGGGGACATTCAGTACTTC